The 18 T cell receptor beta chains in this list originate from one sample, sequenced in a study of lymphopenia after photon versus proton radiotherapy. Here immunoSEQ multiplex PCR was the method, and the copy in TCRdb shows in-frame clones only, minus some. The sample contains 70,000 to 95,000 clones, around four fifths of which appear only once. Here the sequenced sample was peripheral blood, taken from a patient treated with proton-based radiotherapy. The receptors originated from a man aged 60-69 years with pancreatic cancer.

The sample holds a few counts of this clone. The chain joins TRBV5-1 to TRBJ2-3; maybe TRBD2 (5 bases). The germline gives CDR1 SGHRS, CDR2 YFSETQ. The CDR3 sequence is 14 residues long. The V gene lost 0 bases and the J gene lost 1 base, with 6 bases spanning the gap. CDR3 nucleotide sequence: TGCGCCAGCAGCTTGGATAGCGGCACAGATACGCAGTATTTT. This encodes CASSLDSGTDTQYF.

This clone was detected a few times. The chain is built from TRBV7-9 and TRBJ2-7; TRBD2 agrees at 8 bases. Germline loops: CDR1 SEHNR, CDR2 FQNEAQ (reference sequence). The CDR3 is 13 residues long. With V trimmed by 4 bases and J by 2 bases, 1 base remained unmatched. CDR3 in DNA: TGTGCCAGCAGCTATAGCGGGGCCTACGAGCAGTACTTC. Protein: CASSYSGAYEQYF.

This chain uses TRBV10-3 with TRBJ2-5; weak D call: TRBD2 (5 bases). The CDR3 extends over 15 amino acids. The germline V gene has CDR1 ENHRY and CDR2 SYGVKD. The germline V and J ends were trimmed by 3 bases and 5 bases, with 16 bases remaining between them. The CDR3 DNA sequence: TGTGCCATCAGTGACACTAGTCGTGGCGGCGAGACCCAGTACTTC. It encodes CAISDTSRGGETQYF.

This rearrangement joins TRBV28 to TRBJ2-2; D perhaps matches TRBD2 (5 bases). V was cut by 3 bases and J by 4 bases, with 15 bases left in between. Germline lookup yields CDR1 MDHEN and CDR2 SYDVKM. This CDR3 spans 16 amino acids. The CDR3, as DNA: TGTGCCAGCAGTTTTTTTAAGGCGGGCGGCACCGGGGAGCTGTTTTTT. It is translated as CASSFFKAGGTGELFF.

The chain is built from TRBV11-3 and TRBJ2-5; D remains ambiguous. The germline V gene encodes CDR1 SGHNT and CDR2 YENEEA. The CDR3 is 13 amino acids. Trimming shortened V by 1 base and J by 5 bases, and 8 bases separated the two germline ends. CDR3 in DNA: TGTGCCAGCAGCTTAGGGAGCTCGGAGACCCAGTACTTC. Its protein product is CASSLGSSETQYF.

This clone showed up just once. The chain joins TRBV6-5 to TRBJ2-7; 8 nucleotides line up with TRBD1. The CDR3 sequence is 15 residues long. CDR1 MNHEY and CDR2 SVGAGI come from the germline V gene. J lost 3 bases, V lost 5 bases, and 9 bases had no gene match. The CDR3 region is CASSTRTGRFYEQYF. CDR3 nucleotide sequence: TGTGCCAGCAGTACACGGACAGGGAGGTTCTACGAGCAGTACTTC.

The CDR3 coding sequence is TGTGCCAGCAGTTACGGCAGTTCTAGGAACACTGAAGCTTTCTTT. Amino acids: CASSYGSSRNTEAFF. The V and J genes are TRBV6-5 and TRBJ1-1; D gene ambiguous. Trimming left V 2 bases short and J 1 base short, with 11 bases between. This CDR3 has 15 amino acids. Germline V gene lookup returns CDR1 MNHEY and CDR2 SVGAGI.

V usage is TRBV5-1 and J usage is TRBJ2-7; perhaps TRBD2 as D (6 bases). CDR3 size: 12 residues. Trimming cost V 4 bases and J 4 bases, with 9 bases left between them. CDR1 is SGHRS, CDR2 YFSETQ, per germline. CDR3 loop: CASSGGNYEQYF. The CDR3 bases are TGCGCCAGCAGCGGGGGGAATTACGAGCAGTACTTC.

The chain has TRBV7-9 and TRBJ2-3; D remains unclear. The CDR3 extends over 17 amino acids. Between the trimmed V and J ends, which lost 2 bases and 2 bases, there was a span of 17 bases. Germline assignment: CDR1 SEHNR and CDR2 FQNEAQ (reference sequence). CDR3 nucleotides: TGTGCCAGCAGCTTATTTGTGGCGGTTGATTCCACAGATACGCAGTATTTT. Translation: CASSLFVAVDSTDTQYF.

V and J are TRBV5-5 and TRBJ1-3; D ambiguous. The CDR3 is 16 residues long. CDR1 and CDR2 (germline): SGHKS, YYEKEE (reference sequence). V lost 0 bases, J lost 0 bases, and 10 bases lay in between. The CDR3 reads CASSLAGSPSGNTIYF. The CDR3 region has the DNA TGTGCCAGCAGCTTGGCCGGGTCTCCCTCTGGAAACACCATATATTTT.

The V and J genes are TRBV6-5 and TRBJ2-1, with D possibly TRBD2 on 5 matching bases. Germline V gene sequence: CDR1 MNHEY, CDR2 SVGAGI. V was pared by 5 bases and J by 6 bases, with 17 bases between. This CDR3 comprises 15 residues. CDR3 sequence (DNA): TGTGCCAGCAGTCGTAACGGACTTAAGGTCAATGAGCAGTTCTTC. Amino acids: CASSRNGLKVNEQFF.

The chain recombines TRBV7-3 with TRBJ2-1; a possible D gene is TRBD1 (6 bases). The CDR3 consists of 13 residues. Per the germline V gene, CDR1 is SGHTA and CDR2 is FQGTGA. V shed 2 bases and J shed 7 bases, with 9 bases lying between them. CDR3 nucleotide sequence: TGTGCCAGCAGCTTAGGGGGCGGTAATGAGCAGTTCTTC. Protein product: CASSLGGGNEQFF. Based on the CDR3 plus reference TRBV7-3 and TRBJ2-1, the full variable domain is GAGVSQTPSNKVTEKGKYVELRCDPISGHTALYWYRQSLGQGPEFLIYFQGTGAADDSGLPNDRFFAVRPEGSVSTLKIQRTERGDSAVYLCASSLGGGNEQFFGPGTRLTVL.

V and J are TRBV5-4 and TRBJ2-7, with 8 positions matching TRBD1. This CDR3 is built from 13 residues. Germline V CDR1 and CDR2: SGHNT, YYREEE (reference sequence). V was clipped by 0 bases and J by 5 bases; unmatched bases: 1. CDR3 protein: CASSLGQGNEQYF. As DNA, the CDR3 is TGTGCCAGCAGCTTGGGACAGGGGAACGAGCAGTACTTC.

For this clone: Other DNA variants within this sample encode the same CDR3. V usage is TRBV11-3 and J usage is TRBJ2-7, with D tentatively TRBD1 (6 bases). The CDR3 has 13 amino acids. From germline, CDR1 is SGHNT and CDR2 YENEEA. Trimming removed 5 bases at V and 4 bases at J, with 12 bases between. The CDR3 sequence: CASSQGQNYEQYF. CDR3 in DNA: TGTGCCAGCAGCCAGGGACAAAATTACGAGCAGTACTTC. Together with reference TRBV11-3 and TRBJ2-7, the CDR3 gives the full variable domain: EAGVVQSPRYKIIEKKQPVAFWCNPISGHNTLYWYLQNLGQGPELLIRYENEEAVDDSQLPKDRFSAERLKGVDSTLKIQPAELGDSAVYLCASSQGQNYEQYFGPGTRLTVT.

The chain combines TRBV27 with TRBJ1-5; 7 bases are shared with TRBD1. Losses at the gene ends were 6 bases for V and 2 bases for J; bases not matched to a gene: 4. CDR3 length: 14 residues. The V gene's germline CDR1 is MNHEY and CDR2 SMNVEV (reference sequence). The CDR3 here is CASRDRFGNQPQHF. The DNA for the CDR3 is TGTGCCAGCAGGGACAGGTTCGGCAATCAGCCCCAGCATTTT.

The chain joins TRBV5-4 to TRBJ1-2; D is possibly TRBD1 (5 bases). Germline CDR1 SGHNT, CDR2 YYREEE (reference sequence). With 6 bases removed from V and 8 bases from J, the gap between germline ends came to 20 bases. There are 14 residues in the CDR3. CDR3 sequence: CASNRIQGGEGYTF. Here the CDR3 DNA reads TGTGCCAGCAACCGGATTCAGGGCGGTGAGGGCTACACCTTC.

This clone was counted once. This chain uses TRBV20-1 with TRBJ2-3; possible D gene TRBD2, 6 bases. Germline values: CDR1 DFQATT, CDR2 SNEGSKA (reference sequence). The CDR3 extends over 11 amino acids. V was clipped by 4 bases and J by 13 bases, with 15 bases between them. CDR3: CSATTSNLKYF. CDR3 bases: TGCAGTGCTACTACTAGCAACCTAAAGTATTTT.

The DNA of the CDR3 is TGTGCCAGCAGGGACAGAAGCTCTGGAAACACCATATATTTT. It encodes CASRDRSSGNTIYF. The rearrangement joins TRBV6-5 to TRBJ1-3; TRBD1 might be the D (6 bases). V was cut by 6 bases and J by 0 bases, with 9 bases left in between. This CDR3 is built from 14 residues. In germline, CDR1 is MNHEY, CDR2 SVGAGI.